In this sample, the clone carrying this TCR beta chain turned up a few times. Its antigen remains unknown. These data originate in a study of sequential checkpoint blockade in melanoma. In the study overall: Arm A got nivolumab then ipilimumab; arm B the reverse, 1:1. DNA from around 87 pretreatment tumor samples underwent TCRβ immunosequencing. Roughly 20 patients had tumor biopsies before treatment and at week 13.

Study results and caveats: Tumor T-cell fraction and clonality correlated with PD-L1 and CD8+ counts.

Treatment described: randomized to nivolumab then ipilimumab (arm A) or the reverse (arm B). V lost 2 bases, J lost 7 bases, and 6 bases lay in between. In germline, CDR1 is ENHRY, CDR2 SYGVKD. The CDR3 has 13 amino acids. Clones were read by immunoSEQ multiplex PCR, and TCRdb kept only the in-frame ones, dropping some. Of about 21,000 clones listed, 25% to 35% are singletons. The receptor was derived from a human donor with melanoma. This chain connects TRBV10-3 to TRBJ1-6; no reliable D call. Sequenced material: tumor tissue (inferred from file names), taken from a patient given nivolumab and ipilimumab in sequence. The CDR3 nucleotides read TGTGCCATCAGTGAGGGTAGCAATTCACCCCTCCACTTT. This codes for CAISEGSNSPLHF.